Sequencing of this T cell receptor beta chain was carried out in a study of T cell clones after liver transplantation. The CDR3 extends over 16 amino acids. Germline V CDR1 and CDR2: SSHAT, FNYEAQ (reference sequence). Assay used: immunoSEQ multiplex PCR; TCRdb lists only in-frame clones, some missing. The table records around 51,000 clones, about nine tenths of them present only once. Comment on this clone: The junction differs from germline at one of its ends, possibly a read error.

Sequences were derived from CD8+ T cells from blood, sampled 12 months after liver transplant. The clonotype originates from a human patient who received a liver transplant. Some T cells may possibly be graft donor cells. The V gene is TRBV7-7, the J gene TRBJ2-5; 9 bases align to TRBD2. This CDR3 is CASSFLREGSQETQYF. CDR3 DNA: TGTGCTAGCAGCTTCTTGCGGGAGGGAAGTCAAGAGACCCAGTACTTC. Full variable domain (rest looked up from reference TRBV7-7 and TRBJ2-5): GAGVSQSPRYKVTKRGQDVTLRCDPISSHATLYWYQQALGQGPEFLTYFNYEAQPDKSGLPSDRFSAERPEGSISTLTIQRTEQRDSAMYRCASSFLREGSQETQYFGPGTRLLVL.